The 12 T cell receptor beta chains reported below all come from one sample, sequenced in a study of identical twins. One entry per CDR3 protein results from TCRdb running MiXCR on the 5' RACE reads. Here the sample spans 350,000 to 500,000 distinct CDR3 sequences, approximately 17% being singletons. Input material: naive T cells sorted from blood. The receptor set was obtained from a man in his fifties in good health.

This clonotype occurred many times. The chain joins TRBV10-3 to TRBJ2-7; D may be TRBD2 (6 bases). CDR3 length equals 13 residues. With 7 bases removed from V and 4 bases from J, the gap between germline ends came to 14 bases. Germline V lookup: CDR1 ENHRY, CDR2 SYGVKD. CDR3 region: CAITAGSEYEQYF. The DNA of the CDR3 is TGTGCCATCACCGCGGGATCAGAATACGAGCAGTACTTC.

This clonotype was seen a few times. The chain combines TRBV20-1 with TRBJ2-1; D unclear. The CDR3 loop spans 11 amino acids. The V end was cut by 3 bases, the J end by 10 bases, with 10 bases between. In germline, CDR1 is DFQATT, CDR2 SNEGSKA (reference sequence). For the CDR3, the DNA is TGCAGTGCTAGGTCTTCTTGGGAGCAGTTCTTC. Translated: CSARSSWEQFF.

This clonotype was detected a few times. This sequence joins TRBV15 and TRBJ2-5; D remains ambiguous. This CDR3 is 13 amino acids long. CDR1 is LNHNV, CDR2 YYDKDF, per germline (reference sequence). V shed 1 base and J shed 3 bases, with 6 bases lying between them. The CDR3 bases are TGTGCCACCAGCAGAGTGGCTGAAGAGACCCAGTACTTC. It yields the protein CATSRVAEETQYF.

There are a few counts of this clonotype. This chain uses TRBV12-3 or TRBV12-4 with TRBJ2-1; D might be TRBD2 (5 bases). This CDR3 is built from 13 residues. V was shortened by 3 bases and J by 3 bases, with 6 bases between the two germline ends. The CDR3: CASSFEGYNEQFF. The CDR3 DNA reads TGTGCCAGCAGTTTCGAGGGCTACAATGAGCAGTTCTTC.

The rearrangement joins TRBV7-3 to TRBJ2-1; TRBD2 aligns across 9 bases. The CDR3 loop spans 15 amino acids. The ends lost 5 bases at V and 0 bases at J; junction bases unmatched: 2. CDR1 and CDR2 (germline): SGHTA, FQGTGA. CDR3 residues: CASSNSGSSYNEQFF. The CDR3 DNA reads as TGTGCCAGCAGCAATAGCGGGAGCTCCTACAATGAGCAGTTCTTC. The full variable domain, rest sourced from reference TRBV7-3 and TRBJ2-1, is GAGVSQTPSNKVTEKGKYVELRCDPISGHTALYWYRQSLGQGPEFLIYFQGTGAADDSGLPNDRFFAVRPEGSVSTLKIQRTERGDSAVYLCASSNSGSSYNEQFFGPGTRLTVL.

The gene calls are TRBV19 and TRBJ2-5; D is ambiguous. From germline, CDR1 is LNHDA and CDR2 SQIVND (reference sequence). The V and J ends lost 8 bases and 2 bases respectively, with 15 bases between them. The CDR3 runs to 14 residues. The CDR3 loop is CASSTDVEQETQYF. DNA for the CDR3: TGTGCCAGTTCAACCGATGTGGAGCAAGAGACCCAGTACTTC.

This chain links TRBV7-9 with TRBJ1-1; TRBD1 agrees at 12 bases. V was pared by 6 bases and J by 1 base, with 6 bases of the junction left unmatched. Germline V gives CDR1 SEHNR, CDR2 FQNEAQ (reference sequence). The CDR3 length is 16 residues. This chain's CDR3 is CASSKGQGARNTEAFF. The DNA of the CDR3 is TGTGCCAGCAGTAAGGGACAGGGGGCGAGGAACACTGAAGCTTTCTTT.

V is TRBV24-1 and J is TRBJ2-1; D ambiguous. Trimming stripped 9 bases from V and 10 bases from J, with 15 bases between. The CDR3 has 12 amino acids. Germline V CDR1 and CDR2: KGHDR, SFDVKD. CDR3 nucleotides: TGTGCCACCGAGTCTCCCACCAGCGAGCAGTTCTTC. Protein sequence: CATESPTSEQFF.

Only a few counts were recorded for this clonotype. The chain is built from TRBV27 and TRBJ2-7, with a weak D call TRBD1 (5 bases). Trimming pared 6 bases from V and 2 bases from J, leaving 11 bases between. The CDR3 is made up of 13 amino acids. Germline V gene data show CDR1 as MNHEY and CDR2 as SMNVEV (reference sequence). DNA for the CDR3: TGTGCCAGCAGGGGGCATCTTGCCTACGAGCAGTACTTC. Protein sequence: CASRGHLAYEQYF.

The rearrangement uses TRBV12-3 or TRBV12-4 and TRBJ1-5, with D unresolved. The CDR3 consists of 13 residues. V lost 3 bases and J 4 bases, leaving 7 bases between the germline ends. The CDR3 DNA reads TGTGCCAGCAGTTTTGGGCAGAATCAGCCCCAGCATTTT. It yields the protein CASSFGQNQPQHF.

This clonotype showed up many times. The V call is TRBV7-2, the J call TRBJ2-1; D is uncertain. The CDR3 totals 13 residues. The germline gives CDR1 SGHTA, CDR2 FQGNSA. V was trimmed by 5 bases and J by 5 bases, leaving 10 bases between them. Written as DNA, the CDR3 is TGTGCCAGCAGCCAGACGCTTCACAATGAGCAGTTCTTC. It is translated as CASSQTLHNEQFF. The full variable domain, its missing parts supplied by reference TRBV7-2 and TRBJ2-1, is GAGVSQSPSNKVTEKGKDVELRCDPISGHTALYWYRQSLGQGLEFLIYFQGNSAPDKSGLPSDRFSAERTGGSVSTLTIQRTQQEDSAVYLCASSQTLHNEQFFGPGTRLTVL.

This clonotype was observed at least ten times. The chain is built from TRBV5-1 and TRBJ2-2; 7 bases agree with TRBD1. V trimming: 4 bases; J trimming: 1 base; junction bases outside the gene matches: 4. In germline, CDR1 is SGHRS, CDR2 YFSETQ. The CDR3 has 15 residues. CDR3 DNA: TGCGCCAGCAGCCAAAGGACAGGGAACACCGGGGAGCTGTTTTTT. Its protein is CASSQRTGNTGELFF.